Included here is one T cell receptor (beta chain) sequence, with context. Donors needed at least one pre-ART PBMC sample plus at least two post-ART samples. This CDR3 has 15 amino acids. J gave up 3 bases and V 7 bases, and 12 bases lay outside the gene matches. In germline, CDR1 is SGHAT, CDR2 FQNNGV. This specimen comes from a study of long-term antiretroviral therapy in people with HIV. Assay version v3.0 of immunoSEQ was used, and it was run at survey level. Produced via immunoSEQ multiplex PCR; TCRdb's table is partial and in-frame only. The table lists 20,000 or so clones, more than 75% of them singletons.

The sequence came from a man under 40 with HIV. The chain links TRBV11-2 to TRBJ2-7; 7 bases map to TRBD1. Specimen: unsorted PBMCs, collected about 5.7 years after starting antiretroviral therapy. CDR3 protein: CASNPLGTALYEQYF. The CDR3 DNA sequence: TGTGCCAGCAACCCCCTCGGGACAGCACTCTACGAGCAGTACTTC.